The 30 T cell receptor beta chains listed next were all sequenced from one sample in a study of regulatory T cells in long-lasting Graves disease. The time point was: newly diagnosed GD, antithyroid drugs for less than 3 months. Construction of the TCR library relied on RNA isolated from PBMCs. Investigators prepared the TCR beta libraries by applying iRepertoire HTBI primers and Arm-PCR of CDR3 regions. TCRdb itself ran the multiplex PCR reads through MiXCR, one entry per CDR3 protein. The table lists fewer than 650,000 distinct CDR3 sequences, about 15% of them singletons, with about 18% in the top ten. These data were likewise used in another study, on T cells in Graves' hyperthyroidism and ophthalmopathy.

The source material was peripheral blood mononuclear cells (PBMCs), sampled at new diagnosis, from a patient treated with antithyroid drugs. The receptors shown here come from a woman aged 25 to 39 with Graves disease.

This clonotype occurred many times. The chain combines TRBV28 with TRBJ2-3; tentative D call: TRBD2 (6 bases). The J call is uncertain, as TRBJ2-7 better fits the DNA end. This CDR3 contains 14 residues. Germline V lookup: CDR1 MDHEN, CDR2 SYDVKM. DNA for the CDR3: TGTGCCAGCAGCGTCTCTAGCGCCCTCTACGAGCAGTACTTC. As protein: CASSVSSALYEQYF.

This clonotype was seen ten or more times. The chain joins TRBV13 to TRBJ2-7; possible D gene TRBD1, 6 bases. The CDR3 has 14 amino acids. The V end lost 3 bases, the J end lost 2 bases, and 11 bases lay between the germline ends. Germline V gene lookup returns CDR1 PRHDT and CDR2 FYEKMQ (reference sequence). The CDR3 loop is CASSLGDTTYEQYF. The CDR3 DNA sequence: TGTGCCAGCAGCTTGGGGGACACTACCTACGAGCAGTACTTC.

In this sample, this clonotype turned up many times. One end of the junction varies from germline; a read error may be responsible. The chain links TRBV11-2 to TRBJ2-7; D gene unclear. This CDR3 spans 16 amino acids. Germline V lookup: CDR1 SGHAT, CDR2 FQNNGV. In nucleotides, the CDR3 is TGTGCAAGCAGCAAAGGGCCTCTGCGGAGCCCCTACGAGCAGTACTTC. Amino acid sequence: CASSKGPLRSPYEQYF.

There are many counts of this clonotype. V usage is TRBV12-3 or TRBV12-4 and J usage is TRBJ1-2, with 11 bases matching TRBD1. Trimming took 5 bases from V and 4 from J; bases not matched to a gene: 6. The CDR3 has 15 amino acids. CDR3 in amino acids: CASSGQGAQGYGYTF. Here the CDR3 DNA reads TGTGCCAGCAGTGGACAGGGGGCGCAGGGCTATGGCTACACCTTC.

The chain is built from TRBV20-1 and TRBJ1-5; unclear D gene. The length of the CDR3 is 13 residues. Germline V gene sequence: CDR1 DFQATT, CDR2 SNEGSKA (reference sequence). Trimming cost V 3 bases and J 6 bases, with 12 bases left between them. The CDR3 nucleotides are TGCAGTGCTAGGGGTCTGACTGTTCAGCCCCAGCATTTT. Translated: CSARGLTVQPQHF.

The V and J genes are TRBV20-1 and TRBJ2-7; the match to TRBD2 covers 15 bases. This CDR3 is built from 14 residues. CDR1 and CDR2 from the germline V gene are DFQATT and SNEGSKA (reference sequence). V lost 3 bases, J lost 6 bases, and 3 bases stayed unmatched. Here the CDR3 DNA reads TGCAGTGCTAGTGCGGGACTAGCGGGAGGCGAGCAGTACTTC. Translating gives CSASAGLAGGEQYF.

This clonotype was counted at least ten times. This chain joins TRBV20-1 and TRBJ1-2; tentative D call: TRBD1 (5 bases). The CDR3 covers 16 residues. Trimming took 8 bases from V and 8 from J, leaving 30 bases between them. Germline CDR1 is DFQATT and CDR2 is SNEGSKA (reference sequence). The CDR3 nucleotides read TGCAGTCCTCCAGTAAAAGGGACGGGGGTTTTTAGGGGCTACACCTTC. It codes for CSPPVKGTGVFRGYTF.

The CDR3 spells CSVHTTFSYEQYF. The CDR3, as DNA: TGCAGCGTTCATACTACTTTCTCCTACGAGCAGTACTTC. The rearrangement links TRBV29-1 to TRBJ2-7; D is undetermined. V lost 5 bases and J lost 0, with 11 bases in between. Germline V gene lookup returns CDR1 SQVTM and CDR2 ANQGSEA. The CDR3 sequence is 13 residues long.

In its sample, this clonotype was seen a few times. The J gene is TRBJ1-2, the V gene TRBV20-1, with 9 bases fitting TRBD1. This CDR3 has 14 amino acids. V shed 0 bases and J 6 bases; nucleotides not matched to a gene: 5. The V gene's germline CDR1 is DFQATT and CDR2 SNEGSKA (reference sequence). The CDR3 sequence: CSARDPGQGNGYTF. The DNA of the CDR3 is TGCAGTGCTAGAGACCCGGGACAGGGAAATGGCTACACCTTC.

This clonotype came up many times. V is TRBV28 and J is TRBJ1-3, with D uncertain. Germline CDR1 and CDR2: MDHEN and SYDVKM. The CDR3 length is 17 residues. V was cut by 1 base and J by 0 bases, with 13 bases left in between. This CDR3 reads CASSLLGGLSSGNTIYF. The CDR3 coding sequence is TGTGCCAGCAGTTTATTAGGCGGCCTGAGCTCTGGAAACACCATATATTTT.

Worth noting for this clonotype: A much larger clone lies one base from this, so it may be a read error. The chain has TRBV12-3 or TRBV12-4 and TRBJ1-5; a weak D match, TRBD1 (6 bases). Trimming pared 7 bases from V and 4 bases from J, leaving 17 bases between. The CDR3 is 15 amino acids. Here the CDR3 DNA reads TGTGCCAGCAATATACAGGGAGTTGGGAATCAGCCCCAGCATTTT. Translated: CASNIQGVGNQPQHF.

The chain employs TRBV19 and TRBJ2-6; D gene ambiguous. V lost 10 bases to trimming and J lost 0 bases, with 7 bases between them. This CDR3 is 13 amino acids long. Germline-derived CDR1 and CDR2 are LNHDA and SQIVND (reference sequence). CDR3 amino acids: CATQFSGANVLTF. In nucleotides, the CDR3 is TGTGCCACTCAATTCTCTGGGGCCAACGTCCTGACTTTC. The full variable domain, rest sourced from reference TRBV19 and TRBJ2-6, is DGGITQSPKYLFRKEGQNVTLSCEQNLNHDAMYWYRQDPGQGLRLIYYSQIVNDFQKGDIAEGYSVSREKKESFPLTVTSAQKNPTAFYLCATQFSGANVLTFGAGSRLTVL.

The chain has TRBV2 and TRBJ2-1; 11 bases map to TRBD2. The germline V gene encodes CDR1 SNHLY and CDR2 FYNNEI. The CDR3 is made up of 13 amino acids. The V and J ends lost 6 bases and 10 bases, in that order; junction bases with no gene match: 5. The CDR3 sequence is CASSERLAGEQFF. CDR3 DNA sequence: TGTGCCAGCAGCGAGAGACTAGCGGGAGAGCAGTTCTTC.

This clonotype was recorded at least ten times. The V gene is TRBV11-1, the J gene TRBJ2-5, with D unresolved. The V end lost 0 bases, the J end lost 5 bases, and 7 bases lay between the germline ends. Germline CDR1 reads SGHAT; CDR2 reads FQDESV (reference sequence). The CDR3 loop spans 13 amino acids. The CDR3 region has the DNA TGTGCCAGCAGCTTAGCGATCGGCGAGACCCAGTACTTC. Translating gives CASSLAIGETQYF.

This clonotype was recorded many times. The CDR3 loop reads CASSLKLSYGYTF. CDR3 nucleotides: TGTGCCAGCAGTTTAAAACTATCCTATGGCTACACCTTC. V is TRBV12-3 or TRBV12-4 and J is TRBJ1-2; D is unclear. The CDR3 extends over 13 amino acids. V dropped 2 bases and J dropped 4 bases, with 8 bases sitting between them.

CDR3 bases: TGTGCCAGCAACCCTCCGGACAGGGGTCGGGGCTACACCTTC. It translates to CASNPPDRGRGYTF. The chain joins TRBV28 to TRBJ1-2, with 9 nucleotides matching TRBD1. The V gene end was trimmed by 7 bases and the J gene end by 8 bases; junction bases not matched to a gene: 11. Per germline, CDR1 MDHEN and CDR2 SYDVKM. This CDR3 comprises 14 residues.

This clonotype was picked up many times. The V and J genes are TRBV20-1 and TRBJ1-6; maybe TRBD1 (5 bases). The CDR3 is made up of 13 amino acids. V was shortened by 4 bases and J by 10 bases, with 14 bases between the two germline ends. Germline V CDR1 and CDR2: DFQATT, SNEGSKA (reference sequence). Here the CDR3 reads CSATSTGVSPLHF. The CDR3 region has the DNA TGCAGTGCTACCTCCACGGGGGTATCACCCCTCCACTTT.

This clonotype was seen many times. This rearrangement joins TRBV6-9 to TRBJ2-5; 7 bases agree with TRBD1. Trimming cost V 4 bases and J 7 bases; bases outside gene matches: 6. CDR3 length: 13 amino acids. CDR1 and CDR2 (germline): MNHGY, SVAAGI. CDR3 DNA sequence: TGTGCCAGCAGTTGGGACAGAAAGGTGACCCAGTACTTC. Protein: CASSWDRKVTQYF.

Many counts were recorded for this clonotype. This rearrangement joins TRBV6-2 or TRBV6-3 to TRBJ1-1; no reliable D call. This CDR3 has 16 residues. Trimming cost V 7 bases and J 1 base, with 19 bases left between them. Germline lookup yields CDR1 MNHEY and CDR2 SVGEGT. CDR3: CASKMGGREKNTEAFF. The DNA for the CDR3 is TGTGCCAGCAAGATGGGAGGGAGGGAAAAGAACACTGAAGCTTTCTTT.

This clonotype was counted ten times or more. V usage is TRBV20-1 and J usage is TRBJ1-6; 7 bases fit TRBD1. This CDR3 is 13 amino acids long. The V gene end was trimmed by 6 bases and the J gene end by 7 bases; junction bases not matched to a gene: 6. Germline loops: CDR1 DFQATT, CDR2 SNEGSKA (reference sequence). The CDR3 DNA reads as TGCAGTGCCCTGACAGGGAACAATTCACCCCTCCACTTT. This codes for CSALTGNNSPLHF.

The V and J genes are TRBV29-1 and TRBJ2-1, with 9 nucleotides matching TRBD2. V trimming: 6 bases; J trimming: 7 bases; junction bases outside the gene matches: 10. This CDR3 is built from 14 residues. Germline CDR1 and CDR2: SQVTM and ANQGSEA. The CDR3 DNA reads TGCAGCGTCTCACCGCGACTAGCGGTGAATGAGCAGTTCTTC. Its protein product is CSVSPRLAVNEQFF.

This clonotype was recorded many times. V usage is TRBV15 and J usage is TRBJ1-2, with a tentative D call TRBD1 (5 bases). Germline CDR1 and CDR2: LNHNV and YYDKDF (reference sequence). V was pared by 8 bases and J by 2 bases, with 15 bases between. The CDR3 has 14 residues. The CDR3 is CATGARRGNYGYTF. The CDR3 DNA sequence: TGTGCCACCGGTGCTAGACGGGGGAACTATGGCTACACCTTC.

In its sample, this clonotype was seen many times. The DNA for the CDR3 is TGTGCCAGCACTACGAGGGCCTACGAGCAGTACTTC. Residues: CASTTRAYEQYF. The chain is built from TRBV6-2 or TRBV6-3 and TRBJ2-7, with D possibly matching TRBD2 (5 bases). V lost 7 bases, J lost 2 bases, and 9 bases lay in between. Germline lookup yields CDR1 MNHEY and CDR2 SVGEGT. CDR3 size: 12 residues.

V is TRBV19 and J is TRBJ2-7; TRBD1 matches 7 bases. CDR1 is LNHDA and CDR2 is SQIVND in the germline V gene (reference sequence). CDR3 length: 15 amino acids. V lost 5 bases and J lost 5; bases outside the gene matches: 12. CDR3 in DNA: TGTGCCAGTAGTGGCCGACAGGGATCAAGAAACGAGCAGTACTTC. Amino acids: CASSGRQGSRNEQYF.

The rearrangement joins TRBV5-1 to TRBJ1-1; a weak D match, TRBD1 (5 bases). Germline-derived CDR1 and CDR2 are SGHRS and YFSETQ. The CDR3 consists of 15 residues. V lost 4 bases to trimming and J lost 1 base, with 14 bases between them. The CDR3 nucleotides read TGCGCCAGCAGCCCAATGACAGCGAAGAACACTGAAGCTTTCTTT. Amino acid sequence: CASSPMTAKNTEAFF.

There are many counts of this clonotype. This chain joins TRBV27 and TRBJ2-3; D remains ambiguous. V lost 5 bases and J lost 7, with 10 bases in between. CDR1 MNHEY and CDR2 SMNVEV come from the germline V gene (reference sequence). There are 12 residues in the CDR3. The CDR3 spells CASSPNWYTQYF. CDR3 coding DNA: TGTGCCAGCAGTCCCAATTGGTATACGCAGTATTTT.

V usage is TRBV5-4 and J usage is TRBJ2-7; TRBD2 matches 12 bases. Germline CDR1 SGHNT, CDR2 YYREEE (reference sequence). J was trimmed by 4 bases and V by 4 bases; bases with no gene match: 6. There are 15 residues in the CDR3. In DNA, the CDR3 is TGTGCCAGCAGCCCCGGACTAGCGGGACCTTACGAGCAGTACTTC. This encodes CASSPGLAGPYEQYF.

There are many counts of this clonotype. This chain joins TRBV20-1 and TRBJ2-5; perhaps TRBD1 as D (6 bases). Trimming took 2 bases from V and 2 from J, leaving 12 bases between them. There are 14 residues in the CDR3. Germline-derived CDR1 and CDR2 are DFQATT and SNEGSKA (reference sequence). The chain's CDR3 is CSARPGHPQETQYF. Written as DNA, the CDR3 is TGCAGTGCTAGACCGGGACATCCACAAGAGACCCAGTACTTC.

This clonotype appeared a few times. The V gene is TRBV5-5, the J gene TRBJ1-2; D might be TRBD1 (5 bases). Trimming took 1 base from V and 1 from J, leaving 11 bases between them. This CDR3 region has 15 residues. Germline CDR1 reads SGHKS; CDR2 reads YYEKEE (reference sequence). The CDR3 nucleotides read TGTGCCAGCAGCTTGTCGCAGGGAAATAACTATGGCTACACCTTC. Its protein product is CASSLSQGNNYGYTF.

In its sample, this clonotype was seen many times. The chain is built from TRBV5-1 and TRBJ1-5; D gene ambiguous. The V gene's germline CDR1 is SGHRS and CDR2 YFSETQ. The CDR3 is 11 residues long. Trimming took 6 bases from V and 7 from J, leaving 8 bases between them. CDR3 sequence (DNA): TGCGCCAGCATTCCGGGACAGCCCCAGCATTTT. It codes for CASIPGQPQHF. Full variable domain (rest looked up from reference TRBV5-1 and TRBJ1-5): KAGVTQTPRYLIKTRGQQVTLSCSPISGHRSVSWYQQTPGQGLQFLFEYFSETQRNKGNFPGRFSGRQFSNSRSEMNVSTLELGDSALYLCASIPGQPQHFGDGTRLSIL.